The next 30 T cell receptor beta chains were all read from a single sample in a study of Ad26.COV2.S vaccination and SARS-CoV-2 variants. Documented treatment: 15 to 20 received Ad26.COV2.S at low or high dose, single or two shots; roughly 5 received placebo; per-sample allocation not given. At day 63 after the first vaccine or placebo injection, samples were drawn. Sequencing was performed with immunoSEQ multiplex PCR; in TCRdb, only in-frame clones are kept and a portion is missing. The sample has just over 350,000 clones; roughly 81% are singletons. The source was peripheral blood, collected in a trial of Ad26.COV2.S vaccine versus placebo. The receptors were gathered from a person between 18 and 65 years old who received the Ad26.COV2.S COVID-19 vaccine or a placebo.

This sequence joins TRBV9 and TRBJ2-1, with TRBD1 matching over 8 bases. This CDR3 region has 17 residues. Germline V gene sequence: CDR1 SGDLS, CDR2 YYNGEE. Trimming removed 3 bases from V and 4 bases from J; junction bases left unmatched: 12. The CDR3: CASSAAPGGMKYNEQFF. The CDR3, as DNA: TGTGCCAGCAGCGCGGCTCCAGGGGGCATGAAATACAATGAGCAGTTCTTC.

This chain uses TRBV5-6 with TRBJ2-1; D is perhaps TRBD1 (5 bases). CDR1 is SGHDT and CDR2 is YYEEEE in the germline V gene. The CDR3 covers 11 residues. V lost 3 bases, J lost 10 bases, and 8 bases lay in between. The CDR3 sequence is CASSSGQEQFF. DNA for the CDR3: TGTGCCAGCAGCTCTGGACAAGAGCAGTTCTTC.

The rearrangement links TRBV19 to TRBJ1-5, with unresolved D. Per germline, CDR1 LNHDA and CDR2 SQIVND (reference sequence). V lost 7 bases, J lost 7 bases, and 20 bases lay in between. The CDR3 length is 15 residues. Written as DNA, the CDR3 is TGTGCCAGTACCCTATCGCGGGAAACCAAACAGCCCCAGCATTTT. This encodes CASTLSRETKQPQHF. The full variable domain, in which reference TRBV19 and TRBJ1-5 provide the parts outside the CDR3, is DGGITQSPKYLFRKEGQNVTLSCEQNLNHDAMYWYRQDPGQGLRLIYYSQIVNDFQKGDIAEGYSVSREKKESFPLTVTSAQKNPTAFYLCASTLSRETKQPQHFGDGTRLSIL.

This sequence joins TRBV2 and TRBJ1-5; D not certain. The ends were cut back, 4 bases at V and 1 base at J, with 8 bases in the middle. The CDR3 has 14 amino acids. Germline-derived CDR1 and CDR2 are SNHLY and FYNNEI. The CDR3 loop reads CASSADTSNQPQHF. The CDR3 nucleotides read TGTGCCAGCAGTGCCGACACGAGCAATCAGCCCCAGCATTTT.

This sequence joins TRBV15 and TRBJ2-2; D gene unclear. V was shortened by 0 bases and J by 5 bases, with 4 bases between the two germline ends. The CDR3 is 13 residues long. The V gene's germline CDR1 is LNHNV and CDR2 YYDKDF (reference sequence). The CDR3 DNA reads TGTGCCACCAGCAGAGATTCAACCGGGGAGCTGTTTTTT. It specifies CATSRDSTGELFF.

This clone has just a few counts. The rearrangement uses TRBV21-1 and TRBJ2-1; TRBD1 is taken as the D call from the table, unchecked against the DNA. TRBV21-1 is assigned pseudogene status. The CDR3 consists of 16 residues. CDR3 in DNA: TGTGCCAGCATCCTCAATTTCGACATCTCCTACAATGAGCAGTTCTTC. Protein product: CASILNFDISYNEQFF.

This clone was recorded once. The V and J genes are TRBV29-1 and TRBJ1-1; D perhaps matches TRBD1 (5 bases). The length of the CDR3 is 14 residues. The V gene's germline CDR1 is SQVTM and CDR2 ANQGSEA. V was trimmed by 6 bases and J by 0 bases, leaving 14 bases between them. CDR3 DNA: TGCAGCGTAAGATACAGGCTAATGAACACTGAAGCTTTCTTT. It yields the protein CSVRYRLMNTEAFF.

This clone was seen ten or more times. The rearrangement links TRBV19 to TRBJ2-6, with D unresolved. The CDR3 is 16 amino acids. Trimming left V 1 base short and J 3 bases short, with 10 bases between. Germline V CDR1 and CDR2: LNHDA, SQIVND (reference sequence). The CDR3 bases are TGTGCCAGTAGTATAGTGGCCGTCCTTGGGGCCAACGTCCTGACTTTC. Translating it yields CASSIVAVLGANVLTF.

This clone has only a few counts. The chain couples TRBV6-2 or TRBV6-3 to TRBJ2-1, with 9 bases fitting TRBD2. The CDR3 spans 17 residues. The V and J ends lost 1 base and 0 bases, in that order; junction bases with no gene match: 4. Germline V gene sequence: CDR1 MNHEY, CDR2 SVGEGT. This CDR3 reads CASSYFLAGSSYNEQFF. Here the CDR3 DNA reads TGTGCCAGCAGTTACTTTCTAGCGGGGAGCTCCTACAATGAGCAGTTCTTC.

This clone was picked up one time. CDR3 sequence (DNA): TGTGCCAGCAGCCCAGAGGCAGAGACCCAGTACTTC. Translating it yields CASSPEAETQYF. The chain is built from TRBV3-1 (or the pseudogene TRBV3-2) and TRBJ2-5; D not resolved. The germline V gene has CDR1 LGHDT and CDR2 YNNKEL (reference sequence). Between the trimmed V and J ends, which lost 4 bases and 4 bases, there was a span of 7 bases. The CDR3 covers 12 residues.

For the CDR3, the DNA is TGTGCCAGTAAAAGAGCTTACTATGGCTACACCTTC. Its translation: CASKRAYYGYTF. This sequence joins TRBV19 and TRBJ1-2; D is uncertain. Trimming took 7 bases from V and 3 from J, leaving 9 bases between them. CDR1 is LNHDA and CDR2 is SQIVND in the germline V gene (reference sequence). The CDR3 has 12 residues.

CDR3 amino acids: CASSHLGVETQYF. The CDR3 bases are TGTGCCAGCAGCCACTTGGGAGTAGAGACCCAGTACTTC. The chain uses TRBV3-1 (or the pseudogene TRBV3-2) and TRBJ2-5; possibly TRBD2 for D (5 bases). Trimming removed 3 bases from V and 4 bases from J, with 9 bases in between. The CDR3 spans 13 residues. CDR1 LGHDT and CDR2 YNNKEL come from the germline V gene (reference sequence).

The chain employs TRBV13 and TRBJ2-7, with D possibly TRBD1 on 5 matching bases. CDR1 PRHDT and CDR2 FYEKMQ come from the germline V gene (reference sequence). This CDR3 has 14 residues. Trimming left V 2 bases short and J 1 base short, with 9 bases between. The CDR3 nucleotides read TGTGCCAGCAGCTTAATCGACAGTTCCTACGAGCAGTACTTC. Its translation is CASSLIDSSYEQYF. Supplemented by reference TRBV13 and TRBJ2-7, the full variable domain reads AAGVIQSPRHLIKEKRETATLKCYPIPRHDTVYWYQQGPGQDPQFLISFYEKMQSDKGSIPDRFSAQQFSDYHSELNMSSLELGDSALYFCASSLIDSSYEQYFGPGTRLTVT.

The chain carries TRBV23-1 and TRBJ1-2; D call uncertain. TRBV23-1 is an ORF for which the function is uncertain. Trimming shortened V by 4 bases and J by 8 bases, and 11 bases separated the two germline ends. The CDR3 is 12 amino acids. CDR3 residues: CASSPLTSGYTF. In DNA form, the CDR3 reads TGCGCCAGCAGTCCCCTGACATCCGGCTACACCTTC.

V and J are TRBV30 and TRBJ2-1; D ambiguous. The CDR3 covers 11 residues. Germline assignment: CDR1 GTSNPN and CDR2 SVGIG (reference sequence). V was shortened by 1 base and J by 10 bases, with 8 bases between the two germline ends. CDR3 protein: CAWSGTAEQFF. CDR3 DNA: TGTGCCTGGAGTGGAACAGCCGAGCAGTTCTTC.

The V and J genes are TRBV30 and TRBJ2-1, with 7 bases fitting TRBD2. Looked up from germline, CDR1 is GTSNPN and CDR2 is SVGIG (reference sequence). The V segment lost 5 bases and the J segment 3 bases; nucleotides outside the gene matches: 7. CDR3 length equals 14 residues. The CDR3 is CAWSGTNLYNEQFF. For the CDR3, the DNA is TGTGCCTGGTCCGGGACTAACCTCTACAATGAGCAGTTCTTC.

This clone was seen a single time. The DNA of the CDR3 is TGTGCCAGCAGTTCCGGGACTAACTATGGCTACACCTTC. This codes for CASSSGTNYGYTF. V and J are TRBV6-2 or TRBV6-3 and TRBJ1-2; D gene ambiguous. The germline V and J ends were trimmed by 4 bases and 0 bases, with 6 bases remaining between them. The CDR3 runs to 13 residues. Germline V lookup: CDR1 MNHEY, CDR2 SVGEGT.

The CDR3 region is CASSQDRRGTNTGELFF. DNA of the CDR3: TGTGCCAGCAGCCAAGATCGTAGGGGAACGAACACCGGGGAGCTGTTTTTT. The chain employs TRBV3-1 (or the pseudogene TRBV3-2) and TRBJ2-2, with a possible D match to TRBD1 (5 bases). The CDR3 is made up of 17 amino acids. From germline, CDR1 is LGHDT and CDR2 YNNKEL (reference sequence). Deletions cut 0 bases from V and 0 bases from J, with 11 bases between.

The CDR3 spells CASSLTGYTEAFF. Here the CDR3 DNA reads TGTGCCAGCAGCTTGACAGGGTACACTGAAGCTTTCTTT. This chain joins TRBV12-3 or TRBV12-4 and TRBJ1-1, with 7 bases lining up with TRBD1. CDR3 length: 13 residues. After removal of 6 bases from V and 3 bases from J, the junction contained 4 bases not matched to a gene.

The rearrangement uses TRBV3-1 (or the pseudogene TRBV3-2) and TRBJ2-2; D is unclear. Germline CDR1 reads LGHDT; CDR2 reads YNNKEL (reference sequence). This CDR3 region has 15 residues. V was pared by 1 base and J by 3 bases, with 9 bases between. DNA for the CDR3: TGTGCCAGCAGCCAAGTGGTACTCTACACCGGGGAGCTGTTTTTT. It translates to CASSQVVLYTGELFF.

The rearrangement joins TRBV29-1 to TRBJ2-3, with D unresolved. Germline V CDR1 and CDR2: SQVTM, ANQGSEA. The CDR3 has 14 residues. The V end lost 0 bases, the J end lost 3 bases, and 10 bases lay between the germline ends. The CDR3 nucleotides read TGCAGCGTTGAAGAGGCCAAACCGACAGATACGCAGTATTTT. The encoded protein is CSVEEAKPTDTQYF.

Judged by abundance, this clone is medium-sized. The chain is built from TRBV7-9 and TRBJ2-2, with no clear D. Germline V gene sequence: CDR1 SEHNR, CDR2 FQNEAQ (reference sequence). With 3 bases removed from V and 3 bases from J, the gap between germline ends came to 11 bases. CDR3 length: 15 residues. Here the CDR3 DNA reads TGTGCCAGCAGCTTCGGGCCCCGGGACACCGGGGAGCTGTTTTTT. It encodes CASSFGPRDTGELFF.

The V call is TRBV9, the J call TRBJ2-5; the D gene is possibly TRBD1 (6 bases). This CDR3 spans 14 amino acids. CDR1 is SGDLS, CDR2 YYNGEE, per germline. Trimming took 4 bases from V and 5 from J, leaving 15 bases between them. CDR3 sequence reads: CASSSDRSVETQYF. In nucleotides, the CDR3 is TGTGCCAGCAGCTCCGACAGGTCCGTGGAGACCCAGTACTTC.

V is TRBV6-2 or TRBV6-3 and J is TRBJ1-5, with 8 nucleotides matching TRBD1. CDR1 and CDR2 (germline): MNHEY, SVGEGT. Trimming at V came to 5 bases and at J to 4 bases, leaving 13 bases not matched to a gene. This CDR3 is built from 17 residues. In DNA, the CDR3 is TGTGCCAGCAGTCCCTCGACAGGGGTAGGCATAAATCAGCCCCAGCATTTT. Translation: CASSPSTGVGINQPQHF.

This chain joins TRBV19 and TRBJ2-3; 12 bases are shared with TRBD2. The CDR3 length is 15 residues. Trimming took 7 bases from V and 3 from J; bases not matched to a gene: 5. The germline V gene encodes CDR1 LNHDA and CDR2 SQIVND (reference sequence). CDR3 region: CASTTTSGRTDTQYF. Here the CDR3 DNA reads TGTGCCAGTACCACAACTAGCGGGAGGACAGATACGCAGTATTTT.

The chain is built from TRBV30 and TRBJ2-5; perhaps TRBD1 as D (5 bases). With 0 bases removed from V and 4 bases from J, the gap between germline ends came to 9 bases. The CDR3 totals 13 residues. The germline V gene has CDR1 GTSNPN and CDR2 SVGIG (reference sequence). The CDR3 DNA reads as TGTGCCTGGAGTGTCTCGACAGCAGAGACCCAGTACTTC. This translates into CAWSVSTAETQYF.

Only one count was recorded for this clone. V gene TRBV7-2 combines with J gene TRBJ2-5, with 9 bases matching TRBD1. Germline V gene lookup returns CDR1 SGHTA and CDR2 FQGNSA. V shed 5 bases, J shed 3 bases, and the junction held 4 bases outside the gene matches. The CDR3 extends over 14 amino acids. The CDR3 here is CASSLTGGEETQYF. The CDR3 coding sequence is TGTGCCAGCAGCCTAACAGGGGGCGAAGAGACCCAGTACTTC.

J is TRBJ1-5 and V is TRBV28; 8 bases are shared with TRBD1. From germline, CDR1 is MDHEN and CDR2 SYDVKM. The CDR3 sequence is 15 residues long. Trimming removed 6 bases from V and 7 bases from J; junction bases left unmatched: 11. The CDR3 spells CASRTGQGGGQPQHF. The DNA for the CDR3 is TGTGCCAGCAGAACAGGACAGGGAGGCGGACAGCCCCAGCATTTT.

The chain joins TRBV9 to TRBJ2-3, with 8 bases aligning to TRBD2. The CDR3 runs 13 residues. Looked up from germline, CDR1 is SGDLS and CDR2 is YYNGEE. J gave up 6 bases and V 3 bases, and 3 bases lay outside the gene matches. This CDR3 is CASSAKRGDTQYF. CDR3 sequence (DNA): TGTGCCAGCAGCGCCAAGCGGGGGGATACGCAGTATTTT.

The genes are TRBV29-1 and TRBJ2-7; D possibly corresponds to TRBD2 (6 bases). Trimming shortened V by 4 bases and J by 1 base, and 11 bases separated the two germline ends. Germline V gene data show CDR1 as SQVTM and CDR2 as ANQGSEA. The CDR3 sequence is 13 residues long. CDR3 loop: CSVAAGRSYEQYF. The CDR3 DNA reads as TGCAGCGTTGCGGCGGGGAGATCCTACGAGCAGTACTTC.